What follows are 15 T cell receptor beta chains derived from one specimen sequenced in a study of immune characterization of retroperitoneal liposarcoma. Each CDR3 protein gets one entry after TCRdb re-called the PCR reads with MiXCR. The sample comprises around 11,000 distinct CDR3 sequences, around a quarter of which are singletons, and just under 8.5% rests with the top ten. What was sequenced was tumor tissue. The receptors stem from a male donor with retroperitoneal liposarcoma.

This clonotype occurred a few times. In DNA form, the CDR3 reads TGTGCCAGCAGCTCGGCTAGCGGGAACAATGAGCAGTACTTC. Translating gives CASSSASGNNEQYF. V gene TRBV7-3 combines with J gene TRBJ2-7; 9 bases agree with TRBD2. CDR1 and CDR2 from the germline V gene are SGHTA and FQGTGA. This CDR3 has 14 amino acids. The ends lost 4 bases at V and 7 bases at J; junction bases unmatched: 8.

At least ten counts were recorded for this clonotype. CDR3 sequence (DNA): TGCGCCAGCAGCCAAGATTGGGGACAGGGGGAAGAGACCCAGTACTTC. It specifies CASSQDWGQGEETQYF. The chain uses TRBV4-1 and TRBJ2-5; 11 bases agree with TRBD1. V lost 0 bases to trimming and J lost 3 bases; unmatched junction nucleotides: 3. The CDR3 runs to 16 residues. In germline, CDR1 is MGHRA, CDR2 YSYEKL.

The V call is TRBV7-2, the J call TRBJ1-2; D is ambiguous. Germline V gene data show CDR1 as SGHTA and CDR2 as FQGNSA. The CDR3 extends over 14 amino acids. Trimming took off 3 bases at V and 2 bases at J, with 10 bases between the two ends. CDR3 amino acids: CASSFAGRNYGYTF. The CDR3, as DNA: TGTGCCAGCAGCTTCGCAGGCAGGAACTATGGCTACACCTTC.

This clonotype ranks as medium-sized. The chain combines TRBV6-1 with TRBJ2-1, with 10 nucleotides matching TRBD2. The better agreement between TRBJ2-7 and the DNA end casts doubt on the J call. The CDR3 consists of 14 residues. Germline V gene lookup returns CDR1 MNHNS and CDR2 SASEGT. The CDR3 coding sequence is TGTGCCAGCAGTGTGATAGCGGGGGGCTACGAGCAGTACTTC. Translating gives CASSVIAGGYEQYF.

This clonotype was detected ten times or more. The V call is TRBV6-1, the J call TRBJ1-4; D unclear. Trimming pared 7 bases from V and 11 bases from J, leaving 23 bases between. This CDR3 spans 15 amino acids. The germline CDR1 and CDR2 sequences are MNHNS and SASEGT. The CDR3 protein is CASTDTGEVLGKLFF. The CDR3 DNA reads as TGTGCCAGCACCGATACCGGGGAGGTCTTGGGGAAACTGTTTTTT.

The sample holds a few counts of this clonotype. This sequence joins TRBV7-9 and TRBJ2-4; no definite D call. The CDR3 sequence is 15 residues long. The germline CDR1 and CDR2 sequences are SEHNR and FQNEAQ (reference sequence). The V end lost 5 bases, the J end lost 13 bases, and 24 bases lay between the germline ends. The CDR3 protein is CASSPPGSSSNEQYF. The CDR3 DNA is TGTGCCAGCAGCCCCCCCGGGTCCTCATCCAATGAGCAGTACTTC.

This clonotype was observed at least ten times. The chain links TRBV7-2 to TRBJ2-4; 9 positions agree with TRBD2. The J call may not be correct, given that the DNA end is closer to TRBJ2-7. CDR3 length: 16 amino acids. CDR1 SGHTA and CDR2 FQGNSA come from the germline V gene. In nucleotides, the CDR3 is TGTGCCAGCAGCAAGAGTCGGGCGGGAGGGGAAGTCGAGCAGTACTTC. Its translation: CASSKSRAGGEVEQYF.

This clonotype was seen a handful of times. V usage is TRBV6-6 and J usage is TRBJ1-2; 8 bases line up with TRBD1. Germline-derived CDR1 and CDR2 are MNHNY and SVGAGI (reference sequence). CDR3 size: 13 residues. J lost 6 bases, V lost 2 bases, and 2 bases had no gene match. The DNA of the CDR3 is TGTGCCAGCAGTTACAGACAGGGGAATGGCTACACCTTC. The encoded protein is CASSYRQGNGYTF.

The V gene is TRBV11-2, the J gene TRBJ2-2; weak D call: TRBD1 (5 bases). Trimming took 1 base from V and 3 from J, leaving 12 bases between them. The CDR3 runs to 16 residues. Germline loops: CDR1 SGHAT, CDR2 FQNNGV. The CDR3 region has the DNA TGTGCCAGCAGCTTAGGTACACAGGTAGACACCGGGGAGCTGTTTTTT. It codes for CASSLGTQVDTGELFF.

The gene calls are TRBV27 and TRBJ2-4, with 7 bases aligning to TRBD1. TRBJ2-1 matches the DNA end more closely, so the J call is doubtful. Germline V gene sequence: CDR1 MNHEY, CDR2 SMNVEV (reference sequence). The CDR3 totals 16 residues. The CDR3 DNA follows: TGTGCCAGCAGTTTATATAAGACAGGGATCACAGATACGCAGTTCTTC. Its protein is CASSLYKTGITDTQFF.

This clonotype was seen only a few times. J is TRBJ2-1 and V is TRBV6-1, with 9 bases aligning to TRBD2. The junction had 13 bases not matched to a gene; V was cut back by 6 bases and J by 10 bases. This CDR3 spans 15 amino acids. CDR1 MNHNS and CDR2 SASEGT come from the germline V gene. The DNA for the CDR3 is TGTGCCAGCAGCCCCCCGGGACTAGCCACCTACGAGCAGTTCTTC. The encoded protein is CASSPPGLATYEQFF.

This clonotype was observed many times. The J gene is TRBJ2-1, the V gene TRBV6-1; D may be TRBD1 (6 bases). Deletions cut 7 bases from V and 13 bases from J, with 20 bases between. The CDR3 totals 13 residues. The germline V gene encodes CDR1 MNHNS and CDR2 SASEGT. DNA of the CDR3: TGTGCCAGCACTCACCGGGACAAAGAGACCCAGTTCTTC. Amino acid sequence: CASTHRDKETQFF.

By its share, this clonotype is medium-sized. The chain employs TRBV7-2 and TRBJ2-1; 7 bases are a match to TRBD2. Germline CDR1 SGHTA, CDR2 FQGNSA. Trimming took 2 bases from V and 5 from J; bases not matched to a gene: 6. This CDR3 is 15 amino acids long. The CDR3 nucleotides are TGTGCCAGCAGCTTATCTAGCGGAGACCACAATGAGCAGTTCTTC. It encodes CASSLSSGDHNEQFF.

The CDR3 loop is CASSYTGNYEQFF. The CDR3 region has the DNA TGTGCCAGCAGTTACACAGGGAACTACGAGCAGTTCTTC. The V and J genes are TRBV6-6 and TRBJ2-1; TRBD1 might be the D (6 bases). This CDR3 spans 13 amino acids. Trimming removed 2 bases from V and 10 bases from J, with 12 bases in between. The germline CDR1 and CDR2 sequences are MNHNY and SVGAGI (reference sequence).

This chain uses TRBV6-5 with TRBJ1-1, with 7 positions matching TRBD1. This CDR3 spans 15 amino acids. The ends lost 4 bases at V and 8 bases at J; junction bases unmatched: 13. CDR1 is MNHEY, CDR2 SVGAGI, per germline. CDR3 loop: CASSSPPTGAPEAFF. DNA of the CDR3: TGTGCCAGCAGTTCTCCACCCACAGGGGCCCCGGAAGCTTTCTTT.